A single sample is the source of the 6 T cell receptor beta chains below, sequenced in a study of T cells after yellow fever vaccination. TCRdb fed the 5' RACE reads into MiXCR, producing one record per CDR3 protein. Among approximately 610,000 distinct CDR3 sequences, roughly a sixth were seen once, and the ten largest hold around 16%. Sample: PBMCs, taken less than 6 days after the first yellow fever vaccination. The receptors shown here come from a man aged 18 to 30 who received the YFV17D yellow fever vaccine.

The genes are TRBV3-1 and TRBJ2-5; 8 nucleotides agree with TRBD2. The germline gives CDR1 LGHDT, CDR2 YNNKEL (reference sequence). This CDR3 region has 15 residues. V lost 3 bases and J lost 5; bases outside the gene matches: 8. CDR3 sequence reads: CASSHPGAGAETQYF. Here the CDR3 DNA reads TGTGCCAGCAGCCATCCGGGAGCGGGGGCGGAGACCCAGTACTTC.

This clonotype showed up just a few times. The V and J genes are TRBV19 and TRBJ2-7, with a tentative D call TRBD1 (6 bases). V lost 5 bases, J lost 0 bases, and 11 bases lay in between. CDR1 and CDR2 from the germline V gene are LNHDA and SQIVND (reference sequence). CDR3 length equals 14 residues. CDR3 nucleotide sequence: TGTGCCAGTAGTTCGTCGGACAGCTCCTACGAGCAGTACTTC. This sequence encodes CASSSSDSSYEQYF.

There are a few counts of this clonotype. The chain has TRBV12-3 or TRBV12-4 and TRBJ1-1; D may be TRBD1 (6 bases). V was shortened by 6 bases and J by 11 bases, with 16 bases between the two germline ends. This CDR3 has 12 residues. The CDR3 DNA reads as TGTGCCAGCAGCCGAGGACAGACGGACGCTTTCTTT. Protein sequence: CASSRGQTDAFF.

This clonotype has a handful of counts. The chain employs TRBV7-6 and TRBJ2-1; unclear D gene. V was pared by 0 bases and J by 1 base, with 7 bases between. CDR3 size: 15 residues. Germline CDR1 SGHVS, CDR2 FNYEAQ. CDR3 protein: CASSLATQSYNEQFF. The CDR3 nucleotides read TGTGCCAGCAGCTTAGCGACCCAGTCCTACAATGAGCAGTTCTTC. The complete variable domain, with remaining parts taken from reference TRBV7-6 and TRBJ2-1, reads GAGVSQSPRYKVTKRGQDVALRCDPISGHVSLYWYRQALGQGPEFLTYFNYEAQQDKSGLPNDRFSAERPEGSISTLTIQRTEQRDSAMYRCASSLATQSYNEQFFGPGTRLTVL.

The chain couples TRBV10-3 to TRBJ2-7; a possible D gene is TRBD2 (6 bases). The CDR3 loop spans 15 amino acids. Deletions cut 0 bases from V and 2 bases from J, with 11 bases between. Germline CDR1 and CDR2: ENHRY and SYGVKD. CDR3 sequence: CAISESTGTAYEQYV. The DNA for the CDR3 is TGTGCCATCAGTGAGTCGACGGGGACTGCCTACGAGCAGTACGTC.

The table lists this clonotype with a few counts. Here the CDR3 reads CASSQWGRDNQPQHF. The DNA for the CDR3 is TGCGCCAGCAGCCAATGGGGCAGGGACAATCAGCCCCAGCATTTT. This sequence joins TRBV4-1 and TRBJ1-5; a possible D gene is TRBD1 (5 bases). The CDR3 runs 15 residues. Germline CDR1 reads MGHRA; CDR2 reads YSYEKL. V dropped 2 bases and J dropped 3 bases, with 11 bases sitting between them.